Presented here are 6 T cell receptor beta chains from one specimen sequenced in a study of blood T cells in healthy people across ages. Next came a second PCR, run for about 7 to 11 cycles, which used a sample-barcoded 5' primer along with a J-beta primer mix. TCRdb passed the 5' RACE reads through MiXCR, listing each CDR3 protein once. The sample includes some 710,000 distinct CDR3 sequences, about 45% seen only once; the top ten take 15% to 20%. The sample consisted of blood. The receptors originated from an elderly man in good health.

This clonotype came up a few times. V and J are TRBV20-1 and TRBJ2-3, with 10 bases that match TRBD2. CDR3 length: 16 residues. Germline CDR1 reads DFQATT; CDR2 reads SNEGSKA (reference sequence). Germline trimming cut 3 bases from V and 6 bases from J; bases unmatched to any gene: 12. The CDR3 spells CSASPWASGSSDTQYF. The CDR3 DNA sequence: TGCAGTGCTAGCCCCTGGGCTAGCGGGAGTTCGGATACGCAGTATTTT.

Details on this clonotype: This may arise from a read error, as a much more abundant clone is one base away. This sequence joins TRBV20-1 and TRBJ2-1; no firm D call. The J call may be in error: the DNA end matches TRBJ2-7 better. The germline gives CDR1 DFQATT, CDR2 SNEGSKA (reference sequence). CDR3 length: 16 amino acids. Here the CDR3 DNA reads TGCAGTGCTAGGGGTCGGGCGGAGTCCTCCTGCAATGAGCAGTACTTC. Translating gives CSARGRAESSCNEQYF.

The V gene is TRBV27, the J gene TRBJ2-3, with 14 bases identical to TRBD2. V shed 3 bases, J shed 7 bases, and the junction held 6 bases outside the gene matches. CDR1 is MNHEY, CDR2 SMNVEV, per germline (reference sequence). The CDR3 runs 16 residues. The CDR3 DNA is TGTGCCAGCAGTTTGGGGACTAGCGGGAGTTTGAATACGCAGTATTTT. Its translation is CASSLGTSGSLNTQYF.

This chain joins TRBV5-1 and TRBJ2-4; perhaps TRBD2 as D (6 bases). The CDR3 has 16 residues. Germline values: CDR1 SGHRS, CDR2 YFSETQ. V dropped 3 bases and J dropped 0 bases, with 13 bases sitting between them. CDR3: CASSSGGGLAKNIQYF. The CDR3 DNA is TGCGCCAGCAGCTCAGGCGGAGGGCTAGCCAAAAACATTCAGTACTTC.

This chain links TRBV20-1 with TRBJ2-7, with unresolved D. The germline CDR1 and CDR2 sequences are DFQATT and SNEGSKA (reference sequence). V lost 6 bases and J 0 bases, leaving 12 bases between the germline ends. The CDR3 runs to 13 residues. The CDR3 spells CSALSLSSYEQYF. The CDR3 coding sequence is TGCAGTGCCCTATCATTAAGCTCCTACGAGCAGTACTTC.

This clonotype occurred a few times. The CDR3 nucleotides are TGTGCCAGCAGCGCTTTTAGCGGGCTACTCACAGATACGCAGTATTTT. It codes for CASSAFSGLLTDTQYF. V usage is TRBV9 and J usage is TRBJ2-3; 7 bases map to TRBD2. J lost 2 bases, V lost 3 bases, and 9 bases had no gene match. This CDR3 has 16 residues. Germline CDR1 is SGDLS and CDR2 is YYNGEE.